This TCR beta chain was sequenced during a study of OX40 agonist ivuxolimab in advanced cancers. Generated by immunoSEQ multiplex PCR, the TCRdb table keeps only in-frame clones and is missing some. Of about 2,200 clones detected, about 80% appear once; the ten largest clones hold 18%. This clone was counted only a few times. Specimen: CD4+ or CD8+ T cells sorted from blood, collected in a trial of the OX40 agonist ivuxolimab. The sequence was collected from an adult with an advanced solid tumor such as melanoma, head and neck, liver or kidney cancer.

In DNA form, the CDR3 reads TGTGCCAGCACCGCGGGAGGGCACAATGAGCAGTTCTTC. Its translation: CASTAGGHNEQFF. V gene TRBV14 combines with J gene TRBJ2-1, with TRBD2 matching over 9 bases. CDR1 and CDR2 from the germline V gene are SGHDN and FVKESK. With 7 bases clipped from V and 5 bases from J, the junction kept 3 bases outside the gene matches. The CDR3 has 13 residues.